The present entry profiles one T cell receptor beta chain with its context. Its antigen remains unknown. This specimen belongs to a study of response to subunit inactivated influenza vaccine. Germline CDR1 and CDR2: MNHNY and SVGAGI (reference sequence). The CDR3 has 12 amino acids. V lost 6 bases, J lost 9 bases, and 9 bases lay in between. One entry per CDR3 protein results from TCRdb running MiXCR on the RT-PCR reads. The top ten hold about 12% of the sample, which has about 530,000 distinct CDR3 sequences, 10% to 15% seen once. General study results and limits: The authors suggested that every seasonal influenza vaccination recruits few new T cells.

The specimen comprised PBMCs from blood, sampled about 40 days after vaccination. The genes are TRBV6-6 and TRBJ1-6; D is ambiguous. This sequence was found in a man aged 50-59 years who received an inactivated influenza vaccine. CDR3 in DNA: TGTGCCAGCAGCCTATTGGGTTCACCCCTCCACTTT. Residues: CASSLLGSPLHF.